A selection of T cell receptor beta chains follows, all from one sample in a study of T cell changes during pregnancy in multiple sclerosis. Sequencing used immunoSEQ multiplex PCR; TCRdb keeps in-frame clones, though not all of them. The data show tens of thousands of clones, about 90% seen once. This material consisted of peripheral blood, taken before pregnancy. The receptor set was obtained from a female donor with multiple sclerosis, enrolled in a pregnancy study. Each CDR3 is given without its conserved first and last residue.

CDR3: ASRLAGSSTDTQY
J: TRBJ2-3
V: TRBV6-6

CDR3: ASSLGGRIYEQY
J: TRBJ2-7
V: TRBV27

CDR3: ASSTSRGDEKLF
J: TRBJ1-4
V: TRBV19

CDR3: ASSMREVAHEQY
J: TRBJ2-7
V: TRBV19

CDR3: AIRPERTSGSGTTEQF
J: TRBJ2-1
V: TRBV10-3

CDR3: ASSLELFHEQF
J: TRBJ2-1
V: TRBV5-4

CDR3: ASSQITSGTDTQY
J: TRBJ2-3
V: TRBV4-2

CDR3: ASSLGQMNTEAF
J: TRBJ1-1
V: TRBV5-1

CDR3: ASPPGLAGDSTDTQY
J: TRBJ2-3
V: TRBV18

CDR3: ASKQGAIGTQY
J: TRBJ2-5
V: TRBV16

CDR3: ASSSGLLDTQY
J: TRBJ2-3
V: TRBV7-7